This T cell receptor beta chain was observed in a study of Tregs in tolerant kidney transplant recipients. Whole-study results and caveats: Findings come from small patient numbers and require larger validation.

About this clone: Its matching antigen is unknown.

From germline, CDR1 is SEHNR and CDR2 FQNEAQ (reference sequence). The CDR3 spans 15 residues. V gave up 5 bases and J gave up 0 bases, with 13 bases separating them. CD4+CD25+CD127- Tregs, CD4+CD25- non-Tregs, CD4 and CD8 cells were sorted. The method was immunoSEQ multiplex PCR; TCRdb's version includes in-frame clones alone and lacks a portion of them. Found here are some 250,000 clones, roughly 84% of them singletons; the top ten hold around 0.64%. The V gene is TRBV7-9, the J gene TRBJ1-2; D unclear. Sample: CD4+ T cells from blood. This clonotype was sampled from a human donor in good health. The CDR3: CASSTRRTPNYGYTF. The DNA of the CDR3 is TGTGCCAGCAGCACCCGACGGACGCCTAACTATGGCTACACCTTC.